These 16 T cell receptor beta chains were sequenced from one sample in a study of blood T cell repertoires in COVID-19. This table comes from immunoSEQ multiplex PCR, and its TCRdb copy is limited to in-frame clones, with some not included. This sample has about 280,000 clones; 65% to 90% occur once, and the top ten carry approximately 12%. The sequencing sample was made of peripheral blood. These receptors came from a human donor in a cohort sampled during active COVID-19.

The chain couples TRBV10-3 to TRBJ2-3, with a tentative D call TRBD2 (6 bases). V was cut by 4 bases and J by 1 base, with 9 bases left in between. The CDR3 is 14 residues long. Germline V gene sequence: CDR1 ENHRY, CDR2 SYGVKD. CDR3 sequence reads: CAISGGTRTDTQYF. For the CDR3, the DNA is TGTGCCATCAGTGGCGGGACCCGCACAGATACGCAGTATTTT.

The rearrangement uses TRBV28 and TRBJ2-7; possibly TRBD2 for D (6 bases). The CDR3 covers 17 residues. The V end was cut by 5 bases, the J end by 0 bases, with 20 bases between. From germline, CDR1 is MDHEN and CDR2 SYDVKM. CDR3 DNA: TGTGCCAGCAGTCGTCCCGGAGGGGCAGTAGACTCCTACGAGCAGTACTTC. This sequence encodes CASSRPGGAVDSYEQYF. Combining the CDR3 with reference TRBV28 and TRBJ2-7 gives the whole variable domain DVKVTQSSRYLVKRTGEKVFLECVQDMDHENMFWYRQDPGLGLRLIYFSYDVKMKEKGDIPEGYSVSREKKERFSLILESASTNQTSMYLCASSRPGGAVDSYEQYFGPGTRLTVT.

The genes are TRBV18 and TRBJ1-2, with TRBD1 matching over 7 bases. The CDR3 totals 14 residues. The germline V gene encodes CDR1 KGHSH and CDR2 LQKENI. The V and J ends lost 4 bases and 8 bases, in that order; junction bases with no gene match: 10. The CDR3 DNA follows: TGTGCCAGCTCACTTGAGACAGGGACGCGAGGCTACACCTTC. Amino acid sequence: CASSLETGTRGYTF.

This clone was seen more than once but under ten times. The chain has TRBV28 and TRBJ2-3; D is perhaps TRBD1 (6 bases). Germline CDR1 and CDR2: MDHEN and SYDVKM. Trimming shortened V by 5 bases and J by 5 bases, and 14 bases separated the two germline ends. The CDR3 sequence is 14 residues long. CDR3 loop: CASSQGWGIDTQYF. DNA for the CDR3: TGTGCCAGCAGTCAGGGGTGGGGTATAGATACGCAGTATTTT.

The chain couples TRBV28 to TRBJ2-7; D perhaps matches TRBD1 (6 bases). V lost 6 bases, J lost 2 bases, and 11 bases lay in between. Per germline, CDR1 MDHEN and CDR2 SYDVKM. The CDR3 sequence is 13 residues long. The CDR3 DNA follows: TGTGCCAGCAGACAGGGTAATCCCTACGAGCAGTACTTC. It yields the protein CASRQGNPYEQYF.

The chain employs TRBV27 and TRBJ2-7, with TRBD2 matching 15 bases. The V segment lost 7 bases and the J segment 3 bases; nucleotides outside the gene matches: 16. CDR3 size: 19 residues. Germline CDR1 and CDR2: MNHEY and SMNVEV (reference sequence). CDR3: CASISNWGLAGGPIYEQYF. The CDR3 region has the DNA TGTGCCAGCATCTCAAACTGGGGACTAGCGGGAGGCCCAATCTACGAGCAGTACTTC.

This clone showed up just once. DNA for the CDR3: TGTGCCAGCAGCCGGGACTTCACAGATACGCAGTATTTT. The encoded protein is CASSRDFTDTQYF. The chain joins TRBV7-9 to TRBJ2-3; maybe TRBD2 (6 bases). The germline CDR1 and CDR2 sequences are SEHNR and FQNEAQ (reference sequence). This CDR3 comprises 13 residues. The ends were cut back, 5 bases at V and 2 bases at J, with 8 bases in the middle.

For the CDR3, the DNA is TGTGCCACCAGCAGAAGACTAGGAGAGACCCAGTACTTC. It codes for CATSRRLGETQYF. The J gene is TRBJ2-5, the V gene TRBV15, with D maybe TRBD2 (6 bases). The V gene's germline CDR1 is LNHNV and CDR2 YYDKDF (reference sequence). The CDR3 totals 13 residues. V was pared by 2 bases and J by 4 bases, with 8 bases between.

This clone occurred once. The chain links TRBV18 to TRBJ1-1, with D hard to call. This CDR3 spans 15 amino acids. Germline CDR1 is KGHSH and CDR2 is LQKENI. V shed 0 bases and J shed 0 bases, with 8 bases lying between them. CDR3 in amino acids: CASSPPGGLNTEAFF. CDR3 in DNA: TGTGCCAGCTCACCACCCGGAGGGCTGAACACTGAAGCTTTCTTT.

The chain uses TRBV7-3 and TRBJ2-2, with D unclear. Trimming pared 1 base from V and 3 bases from J, leaving 6 bases between. Per germline, CDR1 SGHTA and CDR2 FQGTGA. The CDR3 totals 14 residues. The CDR3 coding sequence is TGTGCCAGCAGCTTAAACACCTACACCGGGGAGCTGTTTTTT. Amino acids: CASSLNTYTGELFF. The complete variable domain, with remaining parts taken from reference TRBV7-3 and TRBJ2-2, reads GAGVSQTPSNKVTEKGKYVELRCDPISGHTALYWYRQSLGQGPEFLIYFQGTGAADDSGLPNDRFFAVRPEGSVSTLKIQRTERGDSAVYLCASSLNTYTGELFFGEGSRLTVL.

The gene calls are TRBV3-1 (or the pseudogene TRBV3-2) and TRBJ2-7; maybe TRBD2 (6 bases). Germline CDR1 LGHDT, CDR2 YNNKEL (reference sequence). This CDR3 is built from 14 residues. V was pared by 1 base and J by 6 bases, with 13 bases between. The CDR3 sequence: CASSQGTTATEQYF. CDR3 sequence (DNA): TGTGCCAGCAGCCAAGGGACTACCGCGACCGAGCAGTACTTC.

For the CDR3, the DNA is TGTGCCAGCTCACCACTGCGGGAAGGGACAGATACGCAGTATTTT. Protein: CASSPLREGTDTQYF. The chain is built from TRBV18 and TRBJ2-3; a possible D gene is TRBD2 (6 bases). Trimming stripped 1 base from V and 3 bases from J, with 11 bases between. The germline gives CDR1 KGHSH, CDR2 LQKENI. The CDR3 has 15 amino acids. Full variable domain (outside the CDR3, taken from reference TRBV18 and TRBJ2-3): NAGVMQNPRHLVRRRGQEARLRCSPMKGHSHVYWYRQLPEEGLKFMVYLQKENIIDESGMPKERFSAEFPKEGPSILRIQQVVRGDSAAYFCASSPLREGTDTQYFGPGTRLTVL.

This clone was counted a single time. The rearrangement uses TRBV6-5 and TRBJ1-2; 7 positions match TRBD1. Germline V gives CDR1 MNHEY, CDR2 SVGAGI. The V segment lost 6 bases and the J segment 7 bases; nucleotides outside the gene matches: 8. The CDR3 consists of 13 residues. The CDR3 protein is CASRNRDRGGYTF. The CDR3 region has the DNA TGTGCCAGCAGAAACCGGGACAGAGGTGGCTACACCTTC.

The chain joins TRBV7-2 to TRBJ2-1, with 9 bases aligning to TRBD1. J gave up 4 bases and V 4 bases, and 5 bases lay outside the gene matches. In germline, CDR1 is SGHTA, CDR2 FQGNSA. This CDR3 region has 15 residues. The CDR3 DNA reads as TGTGCCAGCAGCTCCCCGGGACAGGGTTACAATGAGCAGTTCTTC. Protein sequence: CASSSPGQGYNEQFF.

The rearrangement joins TRBV7-9 to TRBJ1-1; D not certain. The CDR3 runs to 13 residues. The V end was cut by 5 bases, the J end by 4 bases, with 11 bases between. The germline V gene encodes CDR1 SEHNR and CDR2 FQNEAQ (reference sequence). The CDR3 nucleotides read TGTGCCAGCAGCGTGCGACAAAGCACTGAAGCTTTCTTT. Its translation: CASSVRQSTEAFF.

This chain connects TRBV3-1 (or the pseudogene TRBV3-2) to TRBJ1-6; tentatively, D is TRBD1 (6 bases). Trimming cost V 5 bases and J 5 bases, with 10 bases left between them. CDR1 is LGHDT, CDR2 YNNKEL, per germline (reference sequence). The CDR3 runs 14 residues. The CDR3 DNA sequence: TGTGCCAGCAGCTTTGGACAGAATAATTCACCCCTCCACTTT. It codes for CASSFGQNNSPLHF.